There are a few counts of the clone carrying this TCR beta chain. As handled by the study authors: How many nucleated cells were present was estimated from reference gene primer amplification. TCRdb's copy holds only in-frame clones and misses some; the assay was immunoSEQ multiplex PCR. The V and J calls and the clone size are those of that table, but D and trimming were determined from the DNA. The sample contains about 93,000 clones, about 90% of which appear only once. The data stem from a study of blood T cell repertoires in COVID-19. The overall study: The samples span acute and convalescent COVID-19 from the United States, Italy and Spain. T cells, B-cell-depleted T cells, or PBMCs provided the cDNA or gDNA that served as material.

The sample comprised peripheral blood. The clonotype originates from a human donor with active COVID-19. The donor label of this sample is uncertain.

CDR3 sequence: CASSLESTTTGDTQYF. Written as DNA, the CDR3 is TGTGCCAGCAGCTTGGAATCTACAACAACAGGAGATACGCAGTATTTT. This rearrangement joins TRBV5-4 to TRBJ2-3; D might be TRBD1 (5 bases). The V gene lost 0 bases and the J gene lost 5 bases, with 16 bases spanning the gap. The CDR3 length is 16 residues. Germline lookup yields CDR1 SGHNT and CDR2 YYREEE (reference sequence).